The 21 T cell receptor beta chains below were found in one sample sequenced in a study of regulatory T cells in long-lasting Graves disease. As to time point: newly diagnosed GD, antithyroid drugs for less than 3 months. PBMCs provided the RNA from which the TCR library was made. For TCR beta, libraries came from iRepertoire HTBI primers and Arm-PCR of CDR3 regions. One entry per CDR3 protein results from TCRdb running MiXCR on the multiplex PCR reads. The repertoire includes around 500,000 distinct CDR3 sequences, roughly 16% of them detected once, and 20% to 25% sits in the top ten. The data were also submitted as part of a second study, on T cells in Graves' hyperthyroidism and ophthalmopathy.

Sequenced material: peripheral blood mononuclear cells (PBMCs), taken at new diagnosis, from a patient treated with antithyroid drugs. These receptor sequences come from a middle-aged woman with Graves disease.

Comments on this clonotype: A much larger clone is a single base away; this may be a read error. V gene TRBV2 combines with J gene TRBJ1-5; D might be TRBD1 (5 bases). This CDR3 is built from 13 residues. Germline CDR1 SNHLY, CDR2 FYNNEI. V lost 6 bases and J lost 9, with 15 bases in between. CDR3 protein: CASSSDSYRPQHF. DNA for the CDR3: TGTGCCAGCAGCTCCGACAGTTATCGGCCCCAGCATTTT. The full variable domain, in which reference TRBV2 and TRBJ1-5 provide the parts outside the CDR3, is EPEVTQTPSHQVTQMGQEVILRCVPISNHLYFYWYRQILGQKVEFLVSFYNNEISEKSEIFDDQFSVERPDGSNFTLKIRSTKLEDSAMYFCASSSDSYRPQHFGDGTRLSIL.

This clonotype showed up many times. The chain uses TRBV4-1 and TRBJ2-1; no definite D call. V lost 1 base and J lost 5, with 9 bases in between. This CDR3 has 14 amino acids. The germline V gene encodes CDR1 MGHRA and CDR2 YSYEKL. This CDR3 is CASSQVAPDNEQFF. The CDR3 coding sequence is TGCGCCAGCAGCCAAGTCGCACCAGACAATGAGCAGTTCTTC.

This clonotype has a count of ten or more. The V call is TRBV6-1, the J call TRBJ1-2; D remains ambiguous. CDR1 and CDR2 from the germline V gene are MNHNS and SASEGT. The length of the CDR3 is 14 residues. V was cut by 6 bases and J by 8 bases, with 19 bases left in between. Here the CDR3 reads CASSPLGPMGGYTF. CDR3 coding DNA: TGTGCCAGCAGCCCCTTGGGCCCCATGGGCGGCTACACCTTC.

This chain connects TRBV24-1 to TRBJ2-7, with 12 bases that match TRBD1. This CDR3 region has 16 residues. Trimming removed 5 bases from V and 3 bases from J; junction bases left unmatched: 7. CDR1 KGHDR and CDR2 SFDVKD come from the germline V gene. The CDR3 nucleotides are TGTGCCACCAGTGCTACCGGGACAGGGGGCCTCTACGAGCAGTACTTC. Amino acids: CATSATGTGGLYEQYF.

The chain recombines TRBV7-9 with TRBJ2-1, with D possibly being TRBD1 or TRBD2 (6 bases each). The germline gives CDR1 SEHNR, CDR2 FQNEAQ (reference sequence). The V end lost 1 base, the J end lost 7 bases, and 20 bases lay between the germline ends. The CDR3 consists of 17 residues. CDR3 residues: CASSLGHGGPPGNEQFF. The DNA for the CDR3 is TGTGCCAGCAGCTTAGGCCACGGGGGCCCCCCGGGGAATGAGCAGTTCTTC. The full variable domain, its missing parts supplied by reference TRBV7-9 and TRBJ2-1, is DTGVSQNPRHKITKRGQNVTFRCDPISEHNRLYWYRQTLGQGPEFLTYFQNEAQLEKSRLLSDRFSAERPKGSFSTLEIQRTEQGDSAMYLCASSLGHGGPPGNEQFFGPGTRLTVL.

As for this clonotype: A much larger clone is a single base away; this may be a read error. The rearrangement links TRBV12-5 to TRBJ2-1; the match to TRBD1 covers 7 bases. The V gene's germline CDR1 is LGHNT and CDR2 FRNRAP. The CDR3 length is 15 residues. Unmatched junction bases numbered 12, after V lost 3 bases and J lost 10 bases. The DNA for the CDR3 is TGTGCTAGTGGTTTTACTCGGGACAGAACCTACGAGCAGTTCTTC. Protein sequence: CASGFTRDRTYEQFF.

This clonotype has just a few counts. This rearrangement joins TRBV13 to TRBJ1-5; no clear D gene. CDR1 PRHDT and CDR2 FYEKMQ come from the germline V gene (reference sequence). CDR3 size: 15 residues. V was trimmed by 0 bases and J by 0 bases, leaving 6 bases between them. In DNA form, the CDR3 reads TGTGCCAGCAGCTTAGGTACGCCTAGCAATCAGCCCCAGCATTTT. Encoded protein: CASSLGTPSNQPQHF. Based on the CDR3 plus reference TRBV13 and TRBJ1-5, the full variable domain is AAGVIQSPRHLIKEKRETATLKCYPIPRHDTVYWYQQGPGQDPQFLISFYEKMQSDKGSIPDRFSAQQFSDYHSELNMSSLELGDSALYFCASSLGTPSNQPQHFGDGTRLSIL.

This clonotype was observed a handful of times. The chain is built from TRBV7-8 and TRBJ1-2; D unclear. Trimming cost V 5 bases and J 7 bases, with 14 bases left between them. The CDR3 runs to 13 residues. Germline values: CDR1 SGHVS, CDR2 FQNEAQ. CDR3 sequence reads: CASSPRPITGYTF. The CDR3 coding sequence is TGTGCCAGCAGCCCCCGGCCAATCACTGGCTACACCTTC.

The chain has TRBV4-1 and TRBJ2-7, with 7 nucleotides matching TRBD1. The CDR3 spans 16 residues. The V and J ends lost 0 bases and 5 bases, in that order; junction bases with no gene match: 10. Germline V gene sequence: CDR1 MGHRA, CDR2 YSYEKL. Here the CDR3 reads CASSQDYGKGAHEQYF. CDR3 sequence (DNA): TGCGCCAGCAGCCAAGATTACGGCAAGGGGGCCCACGAGCAGTACTTC.

This clonotype was found a few times. This chain uses TRBV30 with TRBJ2-7; D is uncertain. This CDR3 has 14 amino acids. The germline V gene has CDR1 GTSNPN and CDR2 SVGIG (reference sequence). V was trimmed by 2 bases and J by 3 bases, leaving 14 bases between them. The CDR3 protein is CAWSPPPVSYEQYF. CDR3 bases: TGTGCCTGGAGTCCTCCTCCGGTCAGCTACGAGCAGTACTTC.

CDR3 in amino acids: CASVASRYEQYF. The CDR3 nucleotides read TGTGCCAGCGTAGCTAGCAGATACGAGCAGTACTTC. This chain joins TRBV2 and TRBJ2-7; TRBD2 might be the D (5 bases). The CDR3 loop spans 12 amino acids. CDR1 and CDR2 from the germline V gene are SNHLY and FYNNEI. The ends were cut back, 8 bases at V and 4 bases at J, with 12 bases in the middle.

This clonotype was counted at least ten times. The V and J genes are TRBV5-8 and TRBJ1-5, with D perhaps matching TRBD1 (5 bases). Germline assignment: CDR1 SGHTS and CDR2 YDEGEE. This CDR3 comprises 13 residues. With 2 bases removed from V and 6 bases from J, the gap between germline ends came to 9 bases. In nucleotides, the CDR3 is TGTGCCAGCAGCTTAGGAGGGGTTCAGCCCCAGCATTTT. Translating it yields CASSLGGVQPQHF.

V gene TRBV6-1 combines with J gene TRBJ1-1; D unresolved. In germline, CDR1 is MNHNS, CDR2 SASEGT. This CDR3 has 14 amino acids. Trimming cost V 6 bases and J 1 base, with 12 bases left between them. CDR3 protein: CASRLRRENTEAFF. CDR3 bases: TGTGCCAGCAGACTAAGGAGAGAGAACACTGAAGCTTTCTTT.

This chain links TRBV12-3 or TRBV12-4 with TRBJ2-1, with 8 bases lining up with TRBD2. Trimming at V came to 5 bases and at J to 9 bases, leaving 9 bases not matched to a gene. This CDR3 contains 14 residues. CDR3 nucleotide sequence: TGTGCCAGCAGTCTATCCGGGACTAGGGGTGAGCAGTTCTTC. Residues: CASSLSGTRGEQFF.

This clonotype turned up a few times. CDR3 DNA: TGTGCCAGCAGCCCATCCGGGACTAGCGTCAATGAGCAGTTCTTC. Translating it yields CASSPSGTSVNEQFF. The chain employs TRBV9 and TRBJ2-1; 10 bases line up with TRBD2. Germline V gene data show CDR1 as SGDLS and CDR2 as YYNGEE. V dropped 4 bases and J dropped 6; count of bases not matched to a gene: 7. The CDR3 length is 15 residues.

This clonotype was found many times. V and J are TRBV6-1 and TRBJ2-6; possibly TRBD2 for D (6 bases). CDR1 is MNHNS and CDR2 is SASEGT in the germline V gene. The ends were cut back, 7 bases at V and 0 bases at J, with 13 bases in the middle. The length of the CDR3 is 16 residues. This CDR3 reads CASKVGGNSGANVLTF. CDR3 bases: TGTGCCAGCAAGGTGGGAGGAAACTCTGGGGCCAACGTCCTGACTTTC.

This clonotype was counted many times. The V and J genes are TRBV2 and TRBJ1-6; 7 bases align to TRBD1. The V gene's germline CDR1 is SNHLY and CDR2 FYNNEI. V lost 6 bases and J lost 10; bases outside the gene matches: 3. This CDR3 has 12 amino acids. CDR3 protein: CASSRQGSPLHF. CDR3 sequence (DNA): TGTGCCAGCAGCCGACAGGGATCACCCCTCCACTTT.

The V call is TRBV10-3, the J call TRBJ2-5, with 13 bases that match TRBD2. CDR1 is ENHRY, CDR2 SYGVKD, per germline. V gave up 2 bases and J gave up 5 bases; unmatched junction bases: 8. The CDR3 contains 17 residues. CDR3 sequence reads: CAISEELAGGGVETQYF. In DNA form, the CDR3 reads TGTGCCATCAGTGAGGAACTAGCGGGGGGGGGCGTGGAGACCCAGTACTTC.

This clonotype was observed many times. The genes are TRBV12-3 or TRBV12-4 and TRBJ2-7, with a possible D match to TRBD1 (6 bases). The CDR3 runs 12 residues. V was trimmed by 3 bases and J by 6 bases, leaving 9 bases between them. In nucleotides, the CDR3 is TGTGCCAGCAGTTTTAACAGGGTCGAGCAGTACTTC. The encoded protein is CASSFNRVEQYF.

This clonotype was recorded at least ten times. This chain links TRBV6-5 with TRBJ1-2; D is perhaps TRBD1 (5 bases). This CDR3 contains 14 residues. Trimming cost V 2 bases and J 8 bases, with 15 bases left between them. Per the germline V gene, CDR1 is MNHEY and CDR2 is SVGAGI. Here the CDR3 DNA reads TGTGCCAGCAGTTACCGTCCACGGGAGGGGGGCTACACCTTC. It translates to CASSYRPREGGYTF.

This clonotype was counted at least ten times. The rearrangement joins TRBV29-1 to TRBJ1-1; D remains unclear. With 3 bases removed from V and 3 bases from J, the gap between germline ends came to 5 bases. The CDR3 has 11 residues. Germline values: CDR1 SQVTM, CDR2 ANQGSEA. In nucleotides, the CDR3 is TGCAGCGTTGAGCGGGACACTGAAGCTTTCTTT. It codes for CSVERDTEAFF.